This TCR beta chain was identified during a study of OX40 agonist ivuxolimab in advanced cancers. Overall study: As their treatment, patients were administered ivuxolimab, an agonistic anti-OX40 (CD134) antibody. Partial responses occurred in three patients (one hepatocellular carcinoma, two cutaneous melanoma).

Enrollment shut out patients with autoimmune disease history or systemic immunosuppression. This table comes from immunoSEQ multiplex PCR, and its TCRdb copy is limited to in-frame clones, with some not included. The sample has about 58,000 clones, 75% to 85% seen once. Looked up from germline, CDR1 is SQVTM and CDR2 is ANQGSEA. V lost 7 bases and J lost 7, with 14 bases in between. This CDR3 has 13 residues. The sample consisted of CD4+ or CD8+ T cells sorted from blood, taken in a trial of the OX40 agonist ivuxolimab. The chain uses TRBV29-1 and TRBJ1-6; D may be TRBD1 (6 bases). This TCR was recovered from an adult with an advanced solid tumor such as melanoma, head and neck, liver or kidney cancer. CDR3 bases: TGCAGCGCATCACAGGGTTGGAATTCACCCCTCCACTTT. It yields the protein CSASQGWNSPLHF.